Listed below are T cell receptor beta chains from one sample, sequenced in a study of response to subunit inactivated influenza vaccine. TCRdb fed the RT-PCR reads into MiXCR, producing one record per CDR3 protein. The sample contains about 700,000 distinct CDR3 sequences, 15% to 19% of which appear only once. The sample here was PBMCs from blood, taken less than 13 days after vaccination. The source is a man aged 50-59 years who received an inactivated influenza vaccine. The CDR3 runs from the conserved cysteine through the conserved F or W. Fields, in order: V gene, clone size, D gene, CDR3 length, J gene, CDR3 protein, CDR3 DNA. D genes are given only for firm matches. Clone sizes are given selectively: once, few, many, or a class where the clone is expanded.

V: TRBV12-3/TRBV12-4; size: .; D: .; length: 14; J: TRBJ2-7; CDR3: CASRTPGASYEQYF; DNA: TGTGCCAGCAGGACTCCAGGGGCCAGCTACGAGCAGTACTTC
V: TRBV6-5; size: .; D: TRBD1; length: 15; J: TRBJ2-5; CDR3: CASSYSIGGGETQYF; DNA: TGTGCCAGCAGTTACTCGATAGGGGGCGGGGAGACCCAGTACTTC
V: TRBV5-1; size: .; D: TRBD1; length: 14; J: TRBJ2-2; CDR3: CATSDRANTGELFF; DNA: TGCGCCACCTCCGACAGGGCGAACACCGGGGAGCTGTTTTTT
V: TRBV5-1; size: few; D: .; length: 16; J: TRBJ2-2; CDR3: CASSLSLASSAGELFF; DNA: TGCGCCAGCAGCTTGTCGCTGGCTAGCTCGGCCGGGGAGCTGTTTTTT
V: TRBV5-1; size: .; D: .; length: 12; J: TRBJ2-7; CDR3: CASGRVAYEQYF; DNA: TGCGCCTCCGGCAGGGTAGCCTACGAGCAGTACTTC
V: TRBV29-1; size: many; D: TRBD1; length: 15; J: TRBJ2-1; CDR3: CSVDPGQGSYNEQFF; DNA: TGCAGCGTTGATCCGGGACAGGGGTCCTACAATGAGCAGTTCTTC
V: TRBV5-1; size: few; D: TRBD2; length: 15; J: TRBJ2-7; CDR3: CASSLEASGGGEQYF; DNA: TGCGCCAGCAGCTTGGAGGCTAGCGGGGGCGGTGAGCAGTACTTC
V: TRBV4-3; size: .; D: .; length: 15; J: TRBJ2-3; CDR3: CASSQEGGHTDTQYF; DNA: TGCGCCAGCAGCCAAGAGGGCGGACACACAGATACGCAGTATTTT
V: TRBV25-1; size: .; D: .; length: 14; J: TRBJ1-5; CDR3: CASSDRGATQPQHF; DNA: TGTGCCAGCAGTGATCGGGGGGCGACTCAGCCCCAGCATTTT
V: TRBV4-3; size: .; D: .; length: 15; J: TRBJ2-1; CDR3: CASSQEPRVSNEQFF; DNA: TGCGCCAGCAGCCAAGAGCCCCGGGTGAGCAATGAGCAGTTCTTC
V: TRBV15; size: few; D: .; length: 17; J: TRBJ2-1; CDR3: CATSRDPSGSFYNEQFF; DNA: TGTGCCACCAGCAGAGACCCTTCCGGGAGCTTCTACAATGAGCAGTTCTTC
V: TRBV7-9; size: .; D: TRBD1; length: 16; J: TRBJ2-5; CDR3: CASSSFPGQLLETQYF; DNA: TGTGCCAGCAGCTCGTTTCCGGGACAGCTGCTCGAGACCCAGTACTTC
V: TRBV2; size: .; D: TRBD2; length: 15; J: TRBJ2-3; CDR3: CASIWLAGATDTQYF; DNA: TGTGCCAGCATTTGGCTAGCGGGGGCCACAGATACGCAGTATTTT
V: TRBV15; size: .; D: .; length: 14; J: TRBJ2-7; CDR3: CATSRDPGPYEQYF; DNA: TGTGCCACCAGCAGAGATCCGGGCCCGTACGAGCAGTACTTC
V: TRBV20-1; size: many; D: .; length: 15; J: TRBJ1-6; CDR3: CSARGWGPYNSPLHF; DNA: TGCAGTGCTAGAGGGTGGGGACCCTATAATTCACCCCTCCACTTT
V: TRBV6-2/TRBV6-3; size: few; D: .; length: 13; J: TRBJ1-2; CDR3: CASSYSGIDGYTF; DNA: TGTGCCAGCAGTTACTCGGGGATAGATGGCTACACCTTC
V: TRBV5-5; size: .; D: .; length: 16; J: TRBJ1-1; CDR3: CASSTGVALRGAEAFF; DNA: TGTGCCAGCAGCACTGGCGTGGCTCTTAGAGGTGCTGAAGCTTTCTTT
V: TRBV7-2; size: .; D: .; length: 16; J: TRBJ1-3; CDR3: CASSLVTGFSGNTIYF; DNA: TGTGCCAGCAGCTTAGTTACAGGTTTCTCTGGAAACACCATATATTTT
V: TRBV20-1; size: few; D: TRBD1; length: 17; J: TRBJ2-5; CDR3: CSARVLDRGLYQETQYF; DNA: TGCAGTGCTAGAGTTCTGGACAGGGGATTGTACCAAGAGACCCAGTACTTC
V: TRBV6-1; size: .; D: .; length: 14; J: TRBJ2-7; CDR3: CASSEDYQGPEQYF; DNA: TGTGCCAGCAGTGAGGACTATCAGGGTCCCGAGCAGTACTTC
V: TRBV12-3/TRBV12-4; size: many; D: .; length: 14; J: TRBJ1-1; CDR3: CASKLGGKNTEAFF; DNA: TGTGCCAGCAAGCTGGGGGGCAAGAACACTGAAGCTTTCTTT
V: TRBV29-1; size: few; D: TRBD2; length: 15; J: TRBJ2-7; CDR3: CSAVLWGGSAYEQYF; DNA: TGCAGCGCCGTTCTCTGGGGGGGATCCGCCTACGAGCAGTACTTC
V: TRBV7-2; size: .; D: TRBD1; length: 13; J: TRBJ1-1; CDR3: CASSLDRAGKAFF; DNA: TGTGCCAGCAGCTTGGACAGGGCCGGGAAAGCTTTCTTT
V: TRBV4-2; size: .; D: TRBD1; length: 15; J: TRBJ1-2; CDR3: CASSQETGTGYGYTF; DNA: TGTGCCAGCAGCCAAGAGACAGGGACGGGCTATGGCTACACCTTC
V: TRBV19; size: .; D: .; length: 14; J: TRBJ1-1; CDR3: CASSIKWGPVEAFF; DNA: TGTGCCAGTAGTATAAAGTGGGGGCCCGTTGAAGCTTTCTTT
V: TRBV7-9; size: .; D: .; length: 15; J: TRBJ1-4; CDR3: CASSFQSATNEKLFF; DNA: TGTGCCAGCAGTTTCCAAAGCGCAACTAATGAAAAACTGTTTTTT
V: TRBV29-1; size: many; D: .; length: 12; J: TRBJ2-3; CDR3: CSVEGGADTQYF; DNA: TGCAGCGTTGAAGGGGGGGCAGATACGCAGTATTTT